Each of the 26 T cell receptor beta chains below was sequenced from the same sample in a study of T cell repertoires in cytomegalovirus infection. In TCRdb, the reads were re-called with MiXCR into one record per CDR3 protein. Among hundreds of thousands of distinct CDR3 sequences listed, less than 35% were seen once. These receptors' antigens are unknown. The sequencing used cultured CD8+ T cells from PBMCs, collected from culture after CMV antigen stimulation. The receptor set was obtained from a human donor in good health (CMV status not recorded). Some clones in this sample may be carry-over from other donors' samples.

At least ten counts were recorded for this clonotype. This chain links TRBV7-3 with TRBJ2-3; D may be TRBD2 (5 bases). Germline CDR1 and CDR2: SGHTA and FQGTGA. The CDR3 sequence is 16 residues long. V was clipped by 1 base and J by 2 bases, with 13 bases between them. CDR3 sequence reads: CASSLNPGGLTDTQYF. The CDR3 DNA is TGTGCCAGCAGCTTAAATCCCGGCGGGCTCACAGATACGCAGTATTTT.

The chain carries TRBV19 and TRBJ2-3, with 12 bases fitting TRBD2. The CDR3 extends over 18 amino acids. The junction had 8 bases not matched to a gene; V was cut back by 3 bases and J by 1 base. Germline V gene sequence: CDR1 LNHDA, CDR2 SQIVND (reference sequence). CDR3 loop: CASSISSGGALGTDTQYF. The DNA of the CDR3 is TGTGCCAGTAGTATCTCTAGCGGGGGGGCCCTGGGCACAGATACGCAGTATTTT.

The J gene is TRBJ2-1, the V gene TRBV2; 12 bases map to TRBD1. CDR3 length: 15 residues. The germline V gene encodes CDR1 SNHLY and CDR2 FYNNEI. J gave up 8 bases and V 6 bases, and 8 bases lay outside the gene matches. CDR3 loop: CASRAGTGGFDEQFF. The CDR3 bases are TGTGCCAGCAGAGCCGGGACAGGGGGCTTCGATGAGCAGTTCTTC.

This clonotype came up many times. V usage is TRBV7-3 and J usage is TRBJ2-3, with D unresolved. V was shortened by 1 base and J by 1 base, with 9 bases between the two germline ends. The V gene's germline CDR1 is SGHTA and CDR2 FQGTGA. The CDR3 extends over 15 amino acids. CDR3 DNA: TGTGCCAGCAGCTTAAACCCGAGCCGCACAGATACGCAGTATTTT. Its protein is CASSLNPSRTDTQYF.

The gene calls are TRBV6-1 and TRBJ1-1; D possibly corresponds to TRBD1 (5 bases). Germline CDR1 MNHNS, CDR2 SASEGT. Trimming took off 7 bases at V and 5 bases at J, with 14 bases between the two ends. This CDR3 comprises 13 residues. CDR3 sequence (DNA): TGTGCCAGCACCCCCCAGGGTTGGACTGAAGCTTTCTTT. This gives the protein CASTPQGWTEAFF.

The rearrangement joins TRBV4-1 to TRBJ1-5; D ambiguous. V lost 1 base and J lost 0, with 13 bases in between. This CDR3 contains 17 residues. In germline, CDR1 is MGHRA, CDR2 YSYEKL. CDR3 sequence reads: CASSQGWTEYSNQPQHF. The CDR3 bases are TGCGCCAGCAGCCAAGGTTGGACTGAGTATAGCAATCAGCCCCAGCATTTT.

V is TRBV19 and J is TRBJ1-2; D possibly corresponds to TRBD1 (6 bases). Trimming pared 3 bases from V and 0 bases from J, leaving 11 bases between. This CDR3 is built from 15 residues. Germline CDR1 reads LNHDA; CDR2 reads SQIVND (reference sequence). Here the CDR3 reads CASSIGGSPNYGYTF. For the CDR3, the DNA is TGTGCCAGTAGTATTGGGGGCAGCCCTAACTATGGCTACACCTTC.

The V and J genes are TRBV28 and TRBJ1-1; TRBD1 aligns across 7 bases. The length of the CDR3 is 17 residues. Germline CDR1 is MDHEN and CDR2 is SYDVKM. V lost 2 bases to trimming and J lost 0 bases; unmatched junction nucleotides: 9. DNA of the CDR3: TGTGCCAGCAGTTTACGATGGGGACAGTACATGAACACTGAAGCTTTCTTT. It is translated as CASSLRWGQYMNTEAFF. Drawing the rest from reference TRBV28 and TRBJ1-1, the complete variable domain is DVKVTQSSRYLVKRTGEKVFLECVQDMDHENMFWYRQDPGLGLRLIYFSYDVKMKEKGDIPEGYSVSREKKERFSLILESASTNQTSMYLCASSLRWGQYMNTEAFFGQGTRLTVV.

This clonotype appeared a few times. The chain has TRBV18 and TRBJ2-7; 9 positions match TRBD1. Trimming took 5 bases from V and 5 from J; bases not matched to a gene: 13. The CDR3 consists of 16 residues. CDR1 and CDR2 (germline): KGHSH, LQKENI. DNA for the CDR3: TGTGCCAGCTCATTTATTGGAAAGACAGGGGGTAACGAGCAGTACTTC. Amino acid sequence: CASSFIGKTGGNEQYF.

The V and J genes are TRBV29-1 and TRBJ2-1; D remains ambiguous. V was trimmed by 4 bases and J by 6 bases, leaving 16 bases between them. The CDR3 spans 14 residues. Germline V gene sequence: CDR1 SQVTM, CDR2 ANQGSEA. For the CDR3, the DNA is TGCAGCGTTGTGTCCGAGGATGTCCCCAATGAGCAGTTCTTC. Translated: CSVVSEDVPNEQFF.

This chain joins TRBV27 and TRBJ2-7, with TRBD2 identical over 16 bases. V lost 5 bases to trimming and J lost 3 bases; unmatched junction nucleotides: 4. Germline CDR1 MNHEY, CDR2 SMNVEV (reference sequence). This CDR3 contains 16 residues. The CDR3 protein is CASSPGLAGGIYEQYF. Written as DNA, the CDR3 is TGTGCCAGCAGTCCGGGACTAGCGGGGGGGATCTACGAGCAGTACTTC.

This clonotype has at least ten counts. This rearrangement joins TRBV28 to TRBJ2-3; D is ambiguous. This CDR3 is 14 amino acids long. V dropped 1 base and J dropped 5 bases, with 10 bases sitting between them. Germline CDR1 and CDR2: MDHEN and SYDVKM. CDR3 bases: TGTGCCAGCAGTTTATCTGGGGAACGAGATACGCAGTATTTT. Translation gives CASSLSGERDTQYF.

This clonotype was recorded at least ten times. The chain carries TRBV12-3 or TRBV12-4 and TRBJ2-5, with D perhaps matching TRBD1 or TRBD2 (6 bases each). This CDR3 has 16 amino acids. Trimming removed 4 bases at V and 5 bases at J, with 20 bases between. CDR3 in DNA: TGTGCCAGCAGTTCTTTACAGGGTCCGGAGGGGGAGACCCAGTACTTC. Its protein product is CASSSLQGPEGETQYF.

V gene TRBV7-2 combines with J gene TRBJ1-2; the D gene is possibly TRBD1 (5 bases). The CDR3 consists of 14 residues. In germline, CDR1 is SGHTA, CDR2 FQGNSA. The V gene lost 5 bases and the J gene lost 4 bases, with 14 bases spanning the gap. The DNA for the CDR3 is TGTGCCAGCAGCGCAGACGGGGGTGGCTATGGCTACACCTTC. Translation: CASSADGGGYGYTF.

This clonotype was picked up a small number of times. The rearrangement links TRBV28 to TRBJ1-5, with unresolved D. Germline V gene data show CDR1 as MDHEN and CDR2 as SYDVKM. V was trimmed by 7 bases and J by 11 bases, leaving 15 bases between them. The CDR3 has 12 amino acids. CDR3 amino acids: CASNPRASAQHF. As DNA, the CDR3 is TGTGCCAGCAACCCAAGGGCCTCGGCCCAGCATTTT.

DNA for the CDR3: TGTGCCAGCAGCACTAGGACCGGGGGGACCGAGACCTATGGCTACACCTTC. Translating it yields CASSTRTGGTETYGYTF. The chain couples TRBV7-9 to TRBJ1-2; maybe TRBD1 (5 bases). There are 17 residues in the CDR3. Germline lookup yields CDR1 SEHNR and CDR2 FQNEAQ (reference sequence). Trimming removed 5 bases from V and 4 bases from J, with 23 bases in between.

The CDR3 DNA reads TGTGCCAGCAGTCAATGGGACATACTCACAGATACGCAGTATTTT. It encodes CASSQWDILTDTQYF. The V and J genes are TRBV27 and TRBJ2-3, with D perhaps TRBD1 (6 bases). The CDR3 has 15 amino acids. V was pared by 5 bases and J by 2 bases, with 14 bases between. The germline V gene encodes CDR1 MNHEY and CDR2 SMNVEV (reference sequence).

The table lists this clonotype with a few counts. This chain links TRBV6-2 or TRBV6-3 with TRBJ2-7; TRBD1 agrees at 7 bases. The CDR3 extends over 16 amino acids. V was pared by 4 bases and J by 0 bases, with 9 bases of the junction left unmatched. Germline assignment: CDR1 MNHEY and CDR2 SVGEGT. This chain's CDR3 is CASSSRKGAGSYEQYF. CDR3 coding DNA: TGTGCCAGCAGTTCTCGAAAGGGGGCTGGCTCCTACGAGCAGTACTTC.

CDR3 amino acids: CSAPRGTEAFF. DNA for the CDR3: TGCAGTGCTCCCAGGGGCACTGAAGCTTTCTTT. V and J are TRBV20-1 and TRBJ1-1; possibly TRBD1 for D (6 bases). This CDR3 is built from 11 residues. Germline V gene sequence: CDR1 DFQATT, CDR2 SNEGSKA (reference sequence). The ends were cut back, 5 bases at V and 4 bases at J, with 8 bases in the middle.

This clonotype was picked up a small number of times. J is TRBJ1-1 and V is TRBV9; a possible D gene is TRBD1 (5 bases). The CDR3 contains 14 residues. The germline CDR1 and CDR2 sequences are SGDLS and YYNGEE. The V end was cut by 2 bases, the J end by 5 bases, with 13 bases between. The CDR3 bases are TGTGCCAGCAGCGTCGCAGGGCATTTGACTGAAGCTTTCTTT. Its protein product is CASSVAGHLTEAFF.

The chain carries TRBV7-6 and TRBJ2-5, with 12 bases aligning to TRBD2. Germline CDR1 SGHVS, CDR2 FNYEAQ. J gave up 5 bases and V 7 bases, and 11 bases lay outside the gene matches. CDR3 length: 16 residues. This CDR3 reads CASTTSSGGAEETQYF. As DNA, the CDR3 is TGTGCCAGCACCACGTCTAGCGGGGGGGCCGAGGAGACCCAGTACTTC.

The table lists this clonotype with a few counts. This chain's CDR3 is CASSYHSDRSANYGYTF. CDR3 DNA sequence: TGTGCCAGCAGTTACCACTCGGACAGGTCAGCTAACTATGGCTACACCTTC. This chain links TRBV6-5 with TRBJ1-2; 7 bases agree with TRBD1. The CDR3 loop spans 17 amino acids. CDR1 and CDR2 (germline): MNHEY, SVGAGI. V shed 2 bases and J 0 bases; nucleotides not matched to a gene: 9.

As regards this clonotype: The junction shows a germline mismatch at one end, possibly a read error. V is TRBV4-3 and J is TRBJ2-6, with 7 bases matching TRBD1. Germline loops: CDR1 LGHNA, CDR2 YSLEER. The CDR3 runs to 18 residues. CDR3 amino acids: CASSQEARGNAGANVPTF. CDR3 DNA sequence: TGCGCCAGCAGCCAAGAAGCCAGGGGGAACGCTGGGGCCAACGTCCCGACTTTC.

With regard to this clonotype: The junction departs from germline at one end; a sequencing error may be responsible. The chain uses TRBV6-8 and TRBJ1-2; no clear D. This CDR3 has 13 residues. Germline V gives CDR1 MNHGY, CDR2 SAAAGT. CDR3 nucleotide sequence: TGTGCCGGCAGTTATTCGGGTGGAGATGGCTACACCTTC. It codes for CAGSYSGGDGYTF.

This clonotype has just a few counts. This chain connects TRBV11-2 to TRBJ1-2, with 12 bases matching TRBD1. V dropped 5 bases and J dropped 4; count of bases not matched to a gene: 11. Germline-derived CDR1 and CDR2 are SGHAT and FQNNGV. The CDR3 loop spans 17 amino acids. This CDR3 is CASSTSGQGALGYGYTF. CDR3 nucleotide sequence: TGTGCCAGCAGCACCTCGGGACAGGGGGCGCTTGGCTATGGCTACACCTTC.

This clonotype was observed at least ten times. CDR3 bases: TGTGCCAGCAGTTTACAGGGTTATGAAAAACTGTTTTTT. It codes for CASSLQGYEKLFF. V and J are TRBV27 and TRBJ1-4; D may be TRBD1 (5 bases). Trimming pared 2 bases from V and 6 bases from J, leaving 7 bases between. There are 13 residues in the CDR3. Germline CDR1 is MNHEY and CDR2 is SMNVEV (reference sequence). Full variable domain (outside the CDR3, taken from reference TRBV27 and TRBJ1-4): EAQVTQNPRYLITVTGKKLTVTCSQNMNHEYMSWYRQDPGLGLRQIYYSMNVEVTDKGDVPEGYKVSRKEKRNFPLILESPSPNQTSLYFCASSLQGYEKLFFGSGTQLSVL.